The 14 T cell receptor beta chains in this list originate from one sample, sequenced in a study of regulatory T cells in long-lasting Graves disease. Noted time point: newly diagnosed GD, antithyroid drugs for less than 3 months. PBMC-derived RNA was used for the TCR library. Arm-PCR of CDR3 regions and iRepertoire HTBI primers were used to build TCR beta libraries. TCRdb used MiXCR to reprocess the multiplex PCR reads, holding one entry per CDR3 protein. The top ten clones hold around a fifth of a sample with 350,000 to 400,000 distinct CDR3 sequences, around 16% of them seen once. Sequences were derived from peripheral blood mononuclear cells (PBMCs), sampled at new diagnosis, from a patient treated with antithyroid drugs. These receptors were taken from a female donor with Graves disease.

This clonotype was detected once. The CDR3 carries no conserved terminal phenylalanine or tryptophan, so it likely arises from a read error. The chain has TRBV12-3 or TRBV12-4 and TRBJ2-5; perhaps D is TRBD1 or TRBD2 (5 bases each). The end of the DNA fits TRBJ2-1 better, so the J call may be wrong. The CDR3 has 11 amino acids. CDR3 protein: CASSWGNEQFS. In nucleotides, the CDR3 is TGTGCCAGCTCTTGGGGGAATGAGCAGTTCTCC.

This clonotype showed up many times. This chain uses TRBV6-5 with TRBJ1-1, with TRBD1 as a possible D gene (5 bases). CDR1 and CDR2 from the germline V gene are MNHEY and SVGAGI. This CDR3 region has 14 residues. Trimming shortened V by 4 bases and J by 1 base, and 10 bases separated the two germline ends. The chain's CDR3 is CASSSRTSNTEAFF. The CDR3 DNA reads TGTGCCAGCAGTTCAAGGACATCGAACACTGAAGCTTTCTTT.

This clonotype was counted many times. This chain joins TRBV5-1 and TRBJ2-7; 7 bases match TRBD1. Trimming cost V 7 bases and J 2 bases; bases outside gene matches: 9. The length of the CDR3 is 14 residues. Germline CDR1 reads SGHRS; CDR2 reads YFSETQ. The CDR3 region is CASHPGRGTYEQYF. The CDR3 bases are TGCGCCAGCCATCCCGGCAGGGGGACCTACGAGCAGTACTTC.

This clonotype occurred many times. This chain uses TRBV6-5 with TRBJ2-1; maybe TRBD1 (5 bases). The CDR3 runs to 14 residues. The ends were cut back, 4 bases at V and 15 bases at J, with 22 bases in the middle. Germline lookup yields CDR1 MNHEY and CDR2 SVGAGI. CDR3 sequence: CASSSTTAWWDRFF. The CDR3 DNA follows: TGTGCCAGCAGTTCAACGACAGCCTGGTGGGATCGGTTCTTC.

This clonotype showed up many times. This chain links TRBV6-4 with TRBJ2-1, with D perhaps matching TRBD2 (7 bases). The CDR3 contains 14 residues. V lost 2 bases to trimming and J lost 6 bases, with 11 bases between them. CDR1 and CDR2 (germline): MRHNA, SNTAGT. The CDR3 spells CASSDGGAGNEQFF. The CDR3 DNA reads as TGTGCCAGCAGTGACGGGGGGGCGGGCAATGAGCAGTTCTTC.

The chain couples TRBV30 to TRBJ1-1, with D perhaps matching TRBD1 (5 bases). This CDR3 has 16 amino acids. V was clipped by 1 base and J by 0 bases, with 15 bases between them. Germline V CDR1 and CDR2: GTSNPN, SVGIG (reference sequence). The CDR3 nucleotides are TGTGCCTGGAGTGGGGGGTTGGGCAGGGTGAACACTGAAGCTTTCTTT. It encodes CAWSGGLGRVNTEAFF. Combining the CDR3 with reference TRBV30 and TRBJ1-1 gives the whole variable domain SQTIHQWPATLVQPVGSPLSLECTVEGTSNPNLYWYRQAAGRGLQLLFYSVGIGQISSEVPQNLSASRPQDRQFILSSKKLLLSDSGFYLCAWSGGLGRVNTEAFFGQGTRLTVV.

This clonotype was recorded at least ten times. The conserved phenylalanine or tryptophan normally closing the CDR3 is absent here, so this likely arose from a read error. The chain joins TRBV20-1 to TRBJ2-3, with D maybe TRBD1 (5 bases). CDR3 size: 15 residues. Germline-derived CDR1 and CDR2 are DFQATT and SNEGSKA (reference sequence). Trimming stripped 2 bases from V and 1 base from J, with 13 bases between. The CDR3 reads CSARLSGWGTDTQYS. In DNA form, the CDR3 reads TGCAGTGCTAGATTGTCAGGGTGGGGCACAGATACGCAGTATTCT.

This clonotype was seen at least ten times. The chain links TRBV12-3 or TRBV12-4 to TRBJ2-7; a possible D gene is TRBD2 (5 bases). The V end lost 5 bases, the J end lost 4 bases, and 18 bases lay between the germline ends. This CDR3 has 15 residues. The DNA of the CDR3 is TGTGCCAGCAGTACCGCGGTAGGGAGCATGTACGAGCAGTACTTC. This codes for CASSTAVGSMYEQYF.

This clonotype was counted ten times or more. The chain combines TRBV5-8 with TRBJ1-1; D might be TRBD1 (5 bases). This CDR3 comprises 14 residues. Germline CDR1 and CDR2: SGHTS and YDEGEE. The germline V and J ends were trimmed by 3 bases and 0 bases, with 9 bases remaining between them. In DNA form, the CDR3 reads TGTGCCAGCAGCTGGACACCCATGAACACTGAAGCTTTCTTT. Its translation: CASSWTPMNTEAFF. The full variable domain, in which reference TRBV5-8 and TRBJ1-1 provide the parts outside the CDR3, is EAGVTQSPTHLIKTRGQQATLRCSPISGHTSVYWYQQALGLGLQFLLWYDEGEERNRGNFPPRFSGRQFPNYSSELNVNALELEDSALYLCASSWTPMNTEAFFGQGTRLTVV.

This clonotype was seen at least ten times. This chain uses TRBV7-9 with TRBJ2-1; D call uncertain. The CDR3 is made up of 15 amino acids. The germline gives CDR1 SEHNR, CDR2 FQNEAQ (reference sequence). V gave up 5 bases and J gave up 0 bases, with 11 bases separating them. CDR3 DNA sequence: TGTGCCAGCAGCATCGACCCGAGCTCCTACAATGAGCAGTTCTTC. This translates into CASSIDPSSYNEQFF.

The V call is TRBV7-2, the J call TRBJ2-5; 9 nucleotides agree with TRBD2. The CDR3 consists of 16 residues. V shed 3 bases, J shed 2 bases, and the junction held 7 bases outside the gene matches. Germline assignment: CDR1 SGHTA and CDR2 FQGNSA. The CDR3 region is CASSFRASGIQETQYF. CDR3 bases: TGTGCCAGCAGCTTTCGGGCTAGCGGGATTCAAGAGACCCAGTACTTC.

The J gene is TRBJ2-3, the V gene TRBV20-1, with TRBD2 matching 12 bases. V gave up 6 bases and J gave up 4 bases; unmatched junction bases: 5. The germline V gene encodes CDR1 DFQATT and CDR2 SNEGSKA (reference sequence). This CDR3 has 14 residues. The CDR3 region is CSASGLAGPDTQYF. CDR3 bases: TGCAGTGCGTCCGGACTAGCGGGGCCAGATACGCAGTATTTT.

This clonotype has a count of ten or more. The J gene is TRBJ2-2, the V gene TRBV5-1; D remains ambiguous. Germline V gives CDR1 SGHRS, CDR2 YFSETQ. Between the trimmed V and J ends, which lost 2 bases and 6 bases, there was a span of 11 bases. This CDR3 is built from 14 residues. The CDR3 nucleotides are TGCGCCAGCAGCTTATCCCGCGTTGCCGGGGAGCTGTTTTTT. This translates into CASSLSRVAGELFF.

The genes are TRBV5-1 and TRBJ2-7, with 10 bases lining up with TRBD1. CDR3 size: 14 residues. CDR1 is SGHRS and CDR2 is YFSETQ in the germline V gene. The V gene end was trimmed by 3 bases and the J gene end by 3 bases; junction bases not matched to a gene: 3. CDR3 in DNA: TGCGCCAGCAGCTACGGGACAGGGGTCTACGAGCAGTACTTC. Amino acids: CASSYGTGVYEQYF.